The 10 T cell receptor beta chains given below trace back to one sample, sequenced in a study of blood T cell repertoires in COVID-19. TCRdb keeps only in-frame clones here, not all; method: immunoSEQ multiplex PCR. The table records around 220,000 clones, roughly nine tenths of them present only once. Material for sequencing was peripheral blood. The receptors shown here come from a woman aged 50 to 65 with COVID-19, enrolled during active disease.

The CDR3 reads CASSITGFGLTNYGYTF. Here the CDR3 DNA reads TGTGCCAGTAGTATCACGGGGTTTGGATTAACTAACTATGGCTACACCTTC. V and J are TRBV19 and TRBJ1-2; unclear D gene. From germline, CDR1 is LNHDA and CDR2 SQIVND (reference sequence). Deletions cut 3 bases from V and 0 bases from J, with 17 bases between. The CDR3 is 17 amino acids. Combining the CDR3 with reference TRBV19 and TRBJ1-2 gives the whole variable domain DGGITQSPKYLFRKEGQNVTLSCEQNLNHDAMYWYRQDPGQGLRLIYYSQIVNDFQKGDIAEGYSVSREKKESFPLTVTSAQKNPTAFYLCASSITGFGLTNYGYTFGSGTRLTVV.

The J gene is TRBJ1-2, the V gene TRBV19, with TRBD1 matching over 9 bases. Germline-derived CDR1 and CDR2 are LNHDA and SQIVND (reference sequence). The J segment lost 7 bases and the V segment lost 8 bases, leaving 8 bases of the junction unmatched. The CDR3 sequence is 13 residues long. The CDR3 DNA follows: TGTGCCAGTGGACAGGGGCCCTTTGGTGGCTACACCTTC. Translating gives CASGQGPFGGYTF.

CDR3: CASSPTGHGNTIYF. CDR3 in DNA: TGTGCCAGCAGCCCTACAGGGCACGGAAACACCATATATTTT. The chain joins TRBV11-2 to TRBJ1-3; tentative D call: TRBD1 (6 bases). Germline-derived CDR1 and CDR2 are SGHAT and FQNNGV. V lost 5 bases and J lost 4, with 12 bases in between. The CDR3 has 14 amino acids.

This sequence joins TRBV28 and TRBJ1-5; D call uncertain. Trimming pared 4 bases from V and 4 bases from J, leaving 14 bases between. Germline V lookup: CDR1 MDHEN, CDR2 SYDVKM. The CDR3 is made up of 15 amino acids. The CDR3 loop is CASSYPSAGNQPQHF. CDR3 DNA: TGTGCCAGCAGTTACCCTTCGGCGGGGAATCAGCCCCAGCATTTT.

CDR3 region: CASSHEQVTLRSYNEQFF. The CDR3 coding sequence is TGTGCCAGCAGCCATGAACAGGTTACCCTTCGCTCCTACAATGAGCAGTTCTTC. J is TRBJ2-1 and V is TRBV14; perhaps TRBD1 as D (5 bases). The V end was cut by 3 bases, the J end by 0 bases, with 18 bases between. The CDR3 runs 18 residues. Germline lookup yields CDR1 SGHDN and CDR2 FVKESK.

This rearrangement joins TRBV14 to TRBJ2-1; 8 bases fit TRBD2. CDR3 size: 16 residues. With 3 bases clipped from V and 1 base from J, the junction kept 5 bases outside the gene matches. Germline V gene data show CDR1 as SGHDN and CDR2 as FVKESK. The CDR3 reads CASSQGRGGSYNEQFF. The CDR3, as DNA: TGTGCCAGCAGCCAGGGCCGGGGGGGGTCCTACAATGAGCAGTTCTTC.

This chain connects TRBV28 to TRBJ1-5; 8 bases are a match to TRBD1. This CDR3 is 19 amino acids long. Germline trimming cut 8 bases from V and 0 bases from J; bases unmatched to any gene: 18. Germline V lookup: CDR1 MDHEN, CDR2 SYDVKM. The CDR3 DNA reads TGTGCCAGCCTTACGGTCGGGACAGGTACATCACATAGCAATCAGCCCCAGCATTTT. Its translation: CASLTVGTGTSHSNQPQHF.

This clone is a singleton in its sample. The V gene is TRBV9, the J gene TRBJ1-1, with 10 positions matching TRBD1. CDR1 and CDR2 from the germline V gene are SGDLS and YYNGEE. This CDR3 has 13 amino acids. V lost 6 bases to trimming and J lost 4 bases; unmatched junction nucleotides: 3. This CDR3 is CASTRDRGTEAFF. CDR3 nucleotides: TGTGCCAGCACTAGGGACAGGGGCACTGAAGCTTTCTTT.

The chain employs TRBV27 and TRBJ1-1; possibly TRBD1 for D (5 bases). Germline loops: CDR1 MNHEY, CDR2 SMNVEV (reference sequence). Trimming stripped 0 bases from V and 4 bases from J, with 15 bases between. CDR3 length: 16 amino acids. CDR3 nucleotide sequence: TGTGCCAGCAGTTTATCTCCGGGGGGTGTGGGCACTGAAGCTTTCTTT. It is translated as CASSLSPGGVGTEAFF.

The chain links TRBV7-9 to TRBJ1-4; D remains unclear. The CDR3 consists of 14 residues. Germline V gives CDR1 SEHNR, CDR2 FQNEAQ (reference sequence). V gave up 1 base and J gave up 8 bases, with 11 bases separating them. The DNA for the CDR3 is TGTGCCAGCAGCTTAGGGAGGGAAGGGGAAAAACTGTTTTTT. This gives the protein CASSLGREGEKLFF. The variable domain in full, completed from reference TRBV7-9 and TRBJ1-4, reads DTGVSQNPRHKITKRGQNVTFRCDPISEHNRLYWYRQTLGQGPEFLTYFQNEAQLEKSRLLSDRFSAERPKGSFSTLEIQRTEQGDSAMYLCASSLGREGEKLFFGSGTQLSVL.